This T cell receptor beta chain came from a study of T cell repertoires in cytomegalovirus infection. Study context: CMV epitopes that were recently identified and HLA-C-restricted were used alongside well-studied HLA-B-restricted ones.

TCRdb re-analysed the reads in MiXCR, keeping a single row per CDR3 protein. In the table there are 830,000 or so distinct CDR3 sequences, approximately 32% of which are singletons. Study-wide findings and caveats: Dominating the ex vivo response were HLA-C-restricted CMV-specific TCR beta clonotypes. Of the TCR beta families, the public ones yielded a cumulative frequency that identified carriers of CMV plus the relevant HLA.

A note on this clonotype: The antigen is undetermined.

This CDR3 is built from 14 residues. The ends were cut back, 2 bases at V and 6 bases at J, with 13 bases in the middle. Germline CDR1 and CDR2: MDHEN and SYDVKM. The chain joins TRBV28 to TRBJ1-1; D remains ambiguous. This specimen consisted of cultured CD8+ T cells from PBMCs, obtained from culture after CMV antigen stimulation. The source of this sequence is a human donor in good health (CMV status not recorded). Some clones in this sample may be carry-over from other donors' samples. The CDR3 region is CASSLVAMMSEAFF. As DNA, the CDR3 is TGTGCCAGCAGTTTAGTTGCAATGATGTCTGAAGCTTTCTTT.